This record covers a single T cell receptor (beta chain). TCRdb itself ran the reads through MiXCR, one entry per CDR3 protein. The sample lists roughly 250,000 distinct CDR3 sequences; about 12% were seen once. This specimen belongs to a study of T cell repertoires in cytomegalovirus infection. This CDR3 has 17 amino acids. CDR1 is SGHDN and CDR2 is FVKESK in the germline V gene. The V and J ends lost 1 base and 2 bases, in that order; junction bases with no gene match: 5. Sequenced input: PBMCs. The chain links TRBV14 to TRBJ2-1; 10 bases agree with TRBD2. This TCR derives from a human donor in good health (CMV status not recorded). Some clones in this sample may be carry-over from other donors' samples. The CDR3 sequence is CASSQVPGLATYNEQFF. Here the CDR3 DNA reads TGTGCCAGCAGCCAAGTCCCGGGACTAGCGACCTACAATGAGCAGTTCTTC.